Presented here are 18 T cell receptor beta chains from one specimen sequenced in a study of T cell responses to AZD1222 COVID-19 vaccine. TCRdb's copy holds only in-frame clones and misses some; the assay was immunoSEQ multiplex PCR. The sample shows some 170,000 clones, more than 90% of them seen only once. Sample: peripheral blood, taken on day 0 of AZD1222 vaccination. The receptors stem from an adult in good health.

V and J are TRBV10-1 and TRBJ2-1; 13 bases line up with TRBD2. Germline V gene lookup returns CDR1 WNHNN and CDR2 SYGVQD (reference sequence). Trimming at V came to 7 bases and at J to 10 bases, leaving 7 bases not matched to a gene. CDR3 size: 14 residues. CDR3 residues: CASTSTGLAGEQFF. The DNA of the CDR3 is TGCGCCAGCACCTCTACGGGACTAGCGGGGGAGCAGTTCTTC.

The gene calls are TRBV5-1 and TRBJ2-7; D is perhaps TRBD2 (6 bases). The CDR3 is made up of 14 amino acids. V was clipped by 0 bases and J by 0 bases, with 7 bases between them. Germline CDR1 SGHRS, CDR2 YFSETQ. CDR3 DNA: TGCGCCAGCAGCTTGGCGCGGGACTCCTACGAGCAGTACTTC. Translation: CASSLARDSYEQYF.

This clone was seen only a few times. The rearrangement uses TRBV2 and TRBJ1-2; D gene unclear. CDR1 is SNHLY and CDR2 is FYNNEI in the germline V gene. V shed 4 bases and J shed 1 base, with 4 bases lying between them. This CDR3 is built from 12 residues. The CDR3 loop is CASSGYNYGYTF. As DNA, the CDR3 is TGTGCCAGCAGTGGGTATAACTATGGCTACACCTTC.

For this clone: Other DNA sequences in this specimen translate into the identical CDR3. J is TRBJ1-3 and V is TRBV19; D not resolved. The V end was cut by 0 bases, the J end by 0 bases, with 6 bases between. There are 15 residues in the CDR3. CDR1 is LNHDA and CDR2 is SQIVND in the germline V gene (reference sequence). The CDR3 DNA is TGTGCCAGTAGTATAGAGGGGAGCTCTGGAAACACCATATATTTT. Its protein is CASSIEGSSGNTIYF.

The CDR3 loop is CASSDSRRDRVRAGSETQYF. CDR3 coding DNA: TGTGCCAGCAGTGACTCTCGTAGGGACAGGGTCAGGGCAGGGTCAGAGACCCAGTACTTC. V and J are TRBV6-4 and TRBJ2-5; 9 positions match TRBD1. Germline values: CDR1 MRHNA, CDR2 SNTAGT. Germline trimming cut 0 bases from V and 4 bases from J; bases unmatched to any gene: 18. The CDR3 contains 20 residues.

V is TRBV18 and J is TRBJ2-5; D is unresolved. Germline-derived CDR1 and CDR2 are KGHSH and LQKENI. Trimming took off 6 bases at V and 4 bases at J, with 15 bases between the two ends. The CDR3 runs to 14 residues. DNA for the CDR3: TGTGCCAGCTCCCCCTGGTATGCAGGAGAGACCCAGTACTTC. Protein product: CASSPWYAGETQYF.

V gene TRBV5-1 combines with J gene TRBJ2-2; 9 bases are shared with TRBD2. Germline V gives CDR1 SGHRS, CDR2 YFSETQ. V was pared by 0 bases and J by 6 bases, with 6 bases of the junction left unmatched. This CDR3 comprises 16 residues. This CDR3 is CASSLEGSGSSGELFF. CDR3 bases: TGCGCCAGCAGCTTGGAAGGTAGCGGGAGCTCCGGGGAGCTGTTTTTT.

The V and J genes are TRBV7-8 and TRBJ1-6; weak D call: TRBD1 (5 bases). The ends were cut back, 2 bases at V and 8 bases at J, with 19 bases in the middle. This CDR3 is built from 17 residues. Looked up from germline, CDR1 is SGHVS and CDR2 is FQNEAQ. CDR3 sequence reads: CASSLMGGTGRYSPLHF. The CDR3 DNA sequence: TGTGCCAGCAGCTTAATGGGAGGAACGGGGCGTTATTCACCCCTCCACTTT.

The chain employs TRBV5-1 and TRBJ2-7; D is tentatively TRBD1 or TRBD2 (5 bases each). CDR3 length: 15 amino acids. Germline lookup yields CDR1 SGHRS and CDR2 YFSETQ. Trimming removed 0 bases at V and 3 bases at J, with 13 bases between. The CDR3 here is CASSLVGTGDYEQYF. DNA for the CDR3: TGCGCCAGCAGCTTGGTGGGGACCGGAGACTACGAGCAGTACTTC.

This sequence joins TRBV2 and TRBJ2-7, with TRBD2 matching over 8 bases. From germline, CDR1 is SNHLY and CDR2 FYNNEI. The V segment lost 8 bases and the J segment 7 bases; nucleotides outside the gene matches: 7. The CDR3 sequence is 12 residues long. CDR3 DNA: TGTGCCAGCCGGACTAGCCCCGGTGAGCAGTACTTC. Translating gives CASRTSPGEQYF.

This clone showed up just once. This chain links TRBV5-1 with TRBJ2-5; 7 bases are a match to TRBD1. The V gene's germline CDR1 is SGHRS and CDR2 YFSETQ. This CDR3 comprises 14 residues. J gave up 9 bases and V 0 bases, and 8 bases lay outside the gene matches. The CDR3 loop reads CASSLGGGVMAQYF. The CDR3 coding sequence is TGCGCCAGCAGCTTGGGAGGGGGCGTTATGGCCCAGTACTTC.

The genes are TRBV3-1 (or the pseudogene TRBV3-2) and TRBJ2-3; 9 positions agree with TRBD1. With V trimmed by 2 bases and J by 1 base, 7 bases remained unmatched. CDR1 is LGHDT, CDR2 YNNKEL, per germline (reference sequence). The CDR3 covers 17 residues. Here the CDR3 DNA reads TGTGCCAGCAGCCAAAGGTTGAGGGACAGGGGCACAGATACGCAGTATTTT. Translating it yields CASSQRLRDRGTDTQYF.

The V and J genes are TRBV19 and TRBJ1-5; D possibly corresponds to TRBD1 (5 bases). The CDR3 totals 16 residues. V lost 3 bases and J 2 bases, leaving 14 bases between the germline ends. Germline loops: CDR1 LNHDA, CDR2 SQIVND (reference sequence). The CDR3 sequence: CASSIIRVVGNQPQHF. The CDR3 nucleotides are TGTGCCAGTAGTATCATCAGGGTTGTCGGCAATCAGCCCCAGCATTTT. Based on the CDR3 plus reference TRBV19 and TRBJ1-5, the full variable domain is DGGITQSPKYLFRKEGQNVTLSCEQNLNHDAMYWYRQDPGQGLRLIYYSQIVNDFQKGDIAEGYSVSREKKESFPLTVTSAQKNPTAFYLCASSIIRVVGNQPQHFGDGTRLSIL.

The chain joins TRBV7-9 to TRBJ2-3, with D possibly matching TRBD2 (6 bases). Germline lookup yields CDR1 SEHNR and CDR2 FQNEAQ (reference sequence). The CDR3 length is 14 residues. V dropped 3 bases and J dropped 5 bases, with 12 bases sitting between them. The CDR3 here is CASSLGGVIDTQYF. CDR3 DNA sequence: TGTGCCAGCAGCTTGGGCGGGGTGATAGATACGCAGTATTTT.

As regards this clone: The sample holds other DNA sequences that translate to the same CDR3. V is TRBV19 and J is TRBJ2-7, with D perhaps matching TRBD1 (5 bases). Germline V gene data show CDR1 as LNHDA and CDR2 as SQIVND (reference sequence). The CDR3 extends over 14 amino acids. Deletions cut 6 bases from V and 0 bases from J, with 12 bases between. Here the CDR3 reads CASSPGQSSYEQYF. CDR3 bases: TGTGCCAGTAGCCCAGGGCAGAGCTCCTACGAGCAGTACTTC.

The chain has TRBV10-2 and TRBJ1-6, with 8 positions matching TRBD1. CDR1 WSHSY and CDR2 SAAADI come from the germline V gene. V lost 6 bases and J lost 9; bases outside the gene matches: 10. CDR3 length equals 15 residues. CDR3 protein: CASRDLTGEGSPLHF. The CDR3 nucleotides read TGCGCCAGCAGGGATCTGACAGGGGAGGGTTCACCCCTCCACTTT.

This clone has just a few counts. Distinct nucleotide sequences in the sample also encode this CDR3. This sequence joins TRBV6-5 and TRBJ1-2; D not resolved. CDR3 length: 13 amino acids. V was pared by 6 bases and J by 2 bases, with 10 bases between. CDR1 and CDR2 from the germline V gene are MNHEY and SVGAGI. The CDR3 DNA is TGTGCCAGCAGCCCCACCGGGAACTATGGCTACACCTTC. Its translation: CASSPTGNYGYTF.

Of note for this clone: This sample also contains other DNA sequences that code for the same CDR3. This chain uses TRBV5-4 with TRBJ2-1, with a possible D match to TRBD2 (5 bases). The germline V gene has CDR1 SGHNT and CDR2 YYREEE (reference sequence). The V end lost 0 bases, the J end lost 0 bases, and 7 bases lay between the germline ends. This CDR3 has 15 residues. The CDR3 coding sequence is TGTGCCAGCAGCTTGGGAGGGAGCTCCTACAATGAGCAGTTCTTC. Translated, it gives CASSLGGSSYNEQFF.